The 7 T cell receptor beta chains presented below share a single source sample, sequenced in a study of identical twins. MiXCR, run by TCRdb on the 5' RACE reads, gives a single entry per CDR3 protein. The data hold 1.5 million to 2 million distinct CDR3 sequences, with roughly 35% observed a single time. The source material was cord blood. The receptor set was obtained from a newborn girl in good health.

The J gene is TRBJ1-5, the V gene TRBV28, with a weak D call TRBD1 (6 bases). The CDR3 covers 15 residues. Germline CDR1 is MDHEN and CDR2 is SYDVKM. Trimming left V 3 bases short and J 3 bases short, with 12 bases between. CDR3 sequence: CASSFLDSFNQPQHF. The DNA of the CDR3 is TGTGCCAGCAGTTTTCTGGACAGCTTCAATCAGCCCCAGCATTTT.

This clonotype was counted once. This chain links TRBV20-1 with TRBJ2-1; TRBD2 matches at 7 bases. The V gene's germline CDR1 is DFQATT and CDR2 SNEGSKA (reference sequence). V shed 3 bases, J shed 4 bases, and the junction held 9 bases outside the gene matches. The CDR3 extends over 15 amino acids. The CDR3 here is CSARAKRGVYNEQFF. The CDR3 nucleotides read TGCAGTGCTAGGGCTAAACGGGGGGTATACAATGAGCAGTTCTTC.

This clonotype was observed a handful of times. V gene TRBV20-1 combines with J gene TRBJ2-1; a weak D match, TRBD2 (5 bases). The CDR3 extends over 17 amino acids. The germline gives CDR1 DFQATT, CDR2 SNEGSKA (reference sequence). The V end lost 0 bases, the J end lost 6 bases, and 21 bases lay between the germline ends. The CDR3 is CSARDQVGTSLRNEQFF. The DNA for the CDR3 is TGCAGTGCTAGAGATCAGGTCGGCACTAGTCTACGCAATGAGCAGTTCTTC.

This clonotype occurred many times. J is TRBJ2-5 and V is TRBV6-5; TRBD2 matches 8 bases. Germline V gene lookup returns CDR1 MNHEY and CDR2 SVGAGI. The CDR3 is made up of 17 amino acids. V dropped 0 bases and J dropped 0; count of bases not matched to a gene: 6. CDR3 amino acids: CASSYSKSSGYQETQYF. As DNA, the CDR3 is TGTGCCAGCAGTTACTCGAAGTCTAGCGGGTACCAAGAGACCCAGTACTTC.

This chain joins TRBV12-3 or TRBV12-4 and TRBJ1-6, with D unclear. CDR3 length equals 14 residues. V shed 3 bases and J shed 3 bases, with 6 bases lying between them. The CDR3 region has the DNA TGTGCCAGCAGTTTGCGGGACTATAATTCACCCCTCCACTTT. The encoded protein is CASSLRDYNSPLHF.

This chain joins TRBV9 and TRBJ2-1; 7 bases map to TRBD2. The CDR3 covers 14 residues. Germline V gene sequence: CDR1 SGDLS, CDR2 YYNGEE. J was trimmed by 5 bases and V by 3 bases; bases with no gene match: 5. This CDR3 reads CASSASGTNNEQFF. The CDR3 region has the DNA TGTGCCAGCAGCGCATCCGGGACTAACAATGAGCAGTTCTTC.

In this sample, this clonotype turned up many times. V usage is TRBV21-1 and J usage is TRBJ1-4. TRBV21-1 is noted as a pseudogene. CDR3 length equals 15 residues. The DNA of the CDR3 is TGTGCCAGCAGCAAAGCGAGCGGTTTTGGTGAAAAACTGTTTTTT. This sequence encodes CASSKASGFGEKLFF.